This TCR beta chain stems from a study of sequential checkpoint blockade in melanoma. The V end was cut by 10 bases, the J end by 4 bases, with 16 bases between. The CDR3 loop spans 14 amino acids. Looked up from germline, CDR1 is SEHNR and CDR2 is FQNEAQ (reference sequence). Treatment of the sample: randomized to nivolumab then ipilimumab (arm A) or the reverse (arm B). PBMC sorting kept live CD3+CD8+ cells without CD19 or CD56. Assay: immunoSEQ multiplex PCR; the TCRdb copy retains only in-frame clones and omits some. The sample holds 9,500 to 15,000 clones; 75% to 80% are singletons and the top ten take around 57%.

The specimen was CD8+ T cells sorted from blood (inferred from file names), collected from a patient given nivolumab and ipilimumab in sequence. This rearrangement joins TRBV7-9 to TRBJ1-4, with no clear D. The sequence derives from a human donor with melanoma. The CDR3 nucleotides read TGTGCCATACCCTCCGGAGAGGATAATGAAAAACTGTTTTTT. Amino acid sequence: CAIPSGEDNEKLFF.